This T cell receptor (beta chain) derives from a study of T cell responses to AZD1222 COVID-19 vaccine. Study results and caveats: Across the whole spike, CD4 TCRs peaked at regions 160-218 and 743-854. White British donors predominated, females outnumbered males, and clonal diversity was possibly underestimated. It was only a handful of AZD1222 recipients who were seropositive at baseline. Sampling that yielded the repertoires occurred only after the peak T cell response.

Worth noting for this clone: The antigen is not known.

Measured with immunoSEQ multiplex PCR; TCRdb has only the in-frame clones, and not every one. Here the sample spans tens of thousands of clones, 88% being singletons. This material consisted of peripheral blood, taken on day 0 of MenACWY control vaccination. The sequence was collected from an adult in good health.

The CDR3 DNA sequence: TGTGCCAGCTCACCATCAGGTCTATATGGCTACACCTTC. As protein: CASSPSGLYGYTF. The chain uses TRBV18 and TRBJ1-2; D unclear. The CDR3 spans 13 residues. CDR1 and CDR2 from the germline V gene are KGHSH and LQKENI. V lost 2 bases and J lost 5, with 9 bases in between.